Shown below are 32 T cell receptor beta chains from a single sample sequenced in a study of cytomegalovirus exposure and HLA in healthy donors. Profiled with immunoSEQ multiplex PCR; TCRdb holds only in-frame clones, not every one. The sample holds 100,000 to 130,000 clones, approximately 85% seen once. Sequences were obtained from PBMCs. These receptors all come from a woman under 30 in good health and CMV-seronegative.

This sequence joins TRBV7-9 and TRBJ1-4; the match to TRBD1 covers 7 bases. The germline V gene encodes CDR1 SEHNR and CDR2 FQNEAQ (reference sequence). The CDR3 has 15 residues. The V segment lost 6 bases and the J segment 7 bases; nucleotides outside the gene matches: 11. CDR3 sequence reads: CASSSSDRAVEKLFF. CDR3 coding DNA: TGTGCCAGCAGTTCAAGCGACAGGGCTGTTGAAAAACTGTTTTTT. The entire variable domain, with the rest obtained from reference TRBV7-9 and TRBJ1-4, is as follows: DTGVSQNPRHKITKRGQNVTFRCDPISEHNRLYWYRQTLGQGPEFLTYFQNEAQLEKSRLLSDRFSAERPKGSFSTLEIQRTEQGDSAMYLCASSSSDRAVEKLFFGSGTQLSVL.

The CDR3: CASSPRGGGYGYTF. The CDR3 DNA is TGTGCCAGCAGTCCCCGGGGGGGCGGCTATGGCTACACCTTC. The V gene is TRBV27, the J gene TRBJ1-2, with D possibly being TRBD1 (6 bases). Germline loops: CDR1 MNHEY, CDR2 SMNVEV (reference sequence). CDR3 length: 14 amino acids. Deletions cut 5 bases from V and 4 bases from J, with 14 bases between.

This clone occurred once. The chain combines TRBV30 with TRBJ2-5, with a weak D call TRBD1 (6 bases). CDR1 and CDR2 (germline): GTSNPN, SVGIG (reference sequence). V was trimmed by 4 bases and J by 5 bases, leaving 11 bases between them. The CDR3 contains 12 residues. The CDR3 protein is CAWNLQGETQYF. Here the CDR3 DNA reads TGTGCCTGGAACCTACAGGGTGAGACCCAGTACTTC.

V is TRBV5-4 and J is TRBJ2-5; 9 bases match TRBD1. Germline V gene data show CDR1 as SGHNT and CDR2 as YYREEE (reference sequence). The CDR3 is 16 amino acids. The J segment lost 3 bases and the V segment lost 4 bases, leaving 10 bases of the junction unmatched. The CDR3 spells CASSAETGGPEETQYF. The CDR3 DNA reads as TGTGCCAGCAGCGCCGAGACAGGGGGACCGGAAGAGACCCAGTACTTC.

Written as DNA, the CDR3 is TGTGCCAGCAGTTTTGAGGGGGCTAGGAGGACTGAAGCTTTCTTT. This translates into CASSFEGARRTEAFF. The chain joins TRBV28 to TRBJ1-1; 7 bases fit TRBD1. The CDR3 is 15 residues long. J lost 5 bases, V lost 3 bases, and 9 bases had no gene match. Germline loops: CDR1 MDHEN, CDR2 SYDVKM.

This chain connects TRBV10-2 to TRBJ1-2, with D uncertain. V was cut by 8 bases and J by 5 bases, with 15 bases left in between. From germline, CDR1 is WSHSY and CDR2 SAAADI. This CDR3 spans 13 amino acids. The CDR3 DNA sequence: TGCGCCAGCCGACTGGGAGTTACTTATGGCTACACCTTC. This translates into CASRLGVTYGYTF.

Written as DNA, the CDR3 is TGTGCCAGCAGTACAGTGGGCGGGGGCCGATACAATGAGCAGTTCTTC. Its translation: CASSTVGGGRYNEQFF. J is TRBJ2-1 and V is TRBV27; a possible D gene is TRBD2 (7 bases). The germline CDR1 and CDR2 sequences are MNHEY and SMNVEV (reference sequence). The CDR3 consists of 16 residues. The V gene lost 5 bases and the J gene lost 4 bases, with 18 bases spanning the gap.

The chain has TRBV30 and TRBJ1-3; a possible D gene is TRBD1 (6 bases). This CDR3 region has 12 residues. V gave up 2 bases and J gave up 11 bases, with 13 bases separating them. Germline values: CDR1 GTSNPN, CDR2 SVGIG (reference sequence). The CDR3 sequence is CAWSLSGEPIYF. The CDR3 bases are TGTGCCTGGAGTCTCTCAGGGGAGCCCATATATTTT.

V is TRBV5-4 and J is TRBJ1-4; weak D call: TRBD1 (6 bases). Trimming took 0 bases from V and 12 from J, leaving 12 bases between them. From germline, CDR1 is SGHNT and CDR2 YYREEE (reference sequence). The CDR3 runs to 13 residues. This chain's CDR3 is CASSLGQAAELFF. Here the CDR3 DNA reads TGTGCCAGCAGCTTGGGACAGGCGGCGGAACTGTTTTTT.

The DNA for the CDR3 is TGTGCCAGCAGCTGGGGACAGGCGGGATCTGGCTACACCTTC. Its protein is CASSWGQAGSGYTF. The V gene is TRBV5-6, the J gene TRBJ1-2; 8 bases align to TRBD1. Germline V CDR1 and CDR2: SGHDT, YYEEEE. The CDR3 has 14 amino acids. V lost 3 bases, J lost 7 bases, and 8 bases stayed unmatched.

The V gene is TRBV10-3, the J gene TRBJ2-2, with D possibly matching TRBD2 (5 bases). The V gene's germline CDR1 is ENHRY and CDR2 SYGVKD. Trimming took 3 bases from V and 8 from J, leaving 13 bases between them. The CDR3 is made up of 14 amino acids. CDR3 sequence reads: CAISERGLGGELFF. CDR3 sequence (DNA): TGTGCCATCAGTGAACGGGGTTTGGGAGGGGAGCTGTTTTTT.

This chain connects TRBV27 to TRBJ1-1; the D is unclear. The CDR3 runs 12 residues. V lost 6 bases and J lost 1, with 6 bases in between. Germline CDR1 is MNHEY and CDR2 is SMNVEV (reference sequence). CDR3 DNA sequence: TGTGCCAGCAGCCGACAGAACACTGAAGCTTTCTTT. It encodes CASSRQNTEAFF.

J is TRBJ2-2 and V is TRBV5-5; 13 nucleotides match TRBD2. The ends lost 2 bases at V and 4 bases at J; junction bases unmatched: 8. CDR3 size: 18 residues. Germline CDR1 SGHKS, CDR2 YYEKEE (reference sequence). CDR3 region: CASSFNPLAGGITGELFF. The CDR3 DNA is TGTGCCAGCAGCTTCAATCCACTAGCGGGAGGGATCACCGGGGAGCTGTTTTTT.

The J gene is TRBJ2-2, the V gene TRBV4-1; 8 bases line up with TRBD1. The CDR3 is made up of 18 amino acids. The junction had 16 bases not matched to a gene; V was cut back by 6 bases and J by 4 bases. Germline V gene lookup returns CDR1 MGHRA and CDR2 YSYEKL. This CDR3 reads CASRSVDRGQQGTGELFF. The CDR3 nucleotides read TGCGCCAGCAGAAGTGTCGACAGGGGCCAACAAGGCACCGGGGAGCTGTTTTTT.

V usage is TRBV11-3 and J usage is TRBJ2-7; 7 bases are a match to TRBD1. Germline CDR1 is SGHNT and CDR2 is YENEEA. This CDR3 is built from 14 residues. Trimming removed 2 bases from V and 5 bases from J; junction bases left unmatched: 6. CDR3 nucleotides: TGTGCCAGCAGCTTAACCCTAGGGGGCGACGAGCAGTACTTC. It encodes CASSLTLGGDEQYF. Supplemented by reference TRBV11-3 and TRBJ2-7, the full variable domain reads EAGVVQSPRYKIIEKKQPVAFWCNPISGHNTLYWYLQNLGQGPELLIRYENEEAVDDSQLPKDRFSAERLKGVDSTLKIQPAELGDSAVYLCASSLTLGGDEQYFGPGTRLTVT.

The chain recombines TRBV27 with TRBJ2-1; 10 nucleotides align to TRBD2. CDR1 is MNHEY and CDR2 is SMNVEV in the germline V gene (reference sequence). J was trimmed by 11 bases and V by 0 bases; bases with no gene match: 7. The CDR3 spans 15 residues. CDR3 bases: TGTGCCAGCAGTTTATCAGCTAGCGGGGGAACAAAGCAGTTCTTC. This translates into CASSLSASGGTKQFF.

The chain links TRBV18 to TRBJ2-7; a possible D gene is TRBD2 (5 bases). The V gene lost 4 bases and the J gene lost 1 base, with 11 bases spanning the gap. Germline V gene sequence: CDR1 KGHSH, CDR2 LQKENI. The CDR3 has 14 residues. CDR3 DNA sequence: TGTGCCAGCTCACAAGTACGGGGATCCTACGAGCAGTACTTC. Protein sequence: CASSQVRGSYEQYF.

The V call is TRBV11-2, the J call TRBJ2-5; 8 bases agree with TRBD2. The CDR3 is 15 amino acids. From germline, CDR1 is SGHAT and CDR2 FQNNGV. V was clipped by 5 bases and J by 4 bases; unmatched bases: 9. CDR3 residues: CASSESRTSRETQYF. CDR3 nucleotides: TGTGCCAGCAGCGAATCGCGGACTAGCAGAGAGACCCAGTACTTC.

This clone was seen just once. The DNA of the CDR3 is TGTGCTAGTGGCTCGACAGGGGGCCGGGATGGCTACACCTTC. Translating gives CASGSTGGRDGYTF. The V call is TRBV12-5, the J call TRBJ1-2, with 10 bases lining up with TRBD1. CDR1 is LGHNT, CDR2 FRNRAP, per germline. This CDR3 region has 14 residues. V lost 6 bases and J lost 6; bases outside the gene matches: 7.

V gene TRBV13 combines with J gene TRBJ2-3; TRBD2 agrees at 9 bases. The ends lost 0 bases at V and 5 bases at J; junction bases unmatched: 6. CDR1 and CDR2 (germline): PRHDT, FYEKMQ (reference sequence). The CDR3 sequence is 16 residues long. The CDR3 loop reads CASSLGGAGGIDTQYF. The CDR3 DNA sequence: TGTGCCAGCAGCTTAGGAGGAGCGGGGGGAATAGATACGCAGTATTTT.

The chain combines TRBV5-1 with TRBJ2-2; D remains unclear. With 5 bases removed from V and 8 bases from J, the gap between germline ends came to 10 bases. Germline CDR1 and CDR2: SGHRS and YFSETQ. The CDR3 runs 12 residues. CDR3 region: CASSRLAGELFF. CDR3 sequence (DNA): TGCGCCAGCAGTCGACTCGCGGGGGAGCTGTTTTTT.

The chain has TRBV7-8 and TRBJ2-2; D unclear. Germline V CDR1 and CDR2: SGHVS, FQNEAQ. The length of the CDR3 is 14 residues. V shed 5 bases and J shed 4 bases, with 11 bases lying between them. The CDR3 nucleotides read TGTGCCAGCAGCCCCGGAGAAGTCACCGGGGAGCTGTTTTTT. As protein: CASSPGEVTGELFF.

DNA of the CDR3: TGCGCCAGCAGTGAAACGGACAGCTCCTCCTACGAGCAGTACTTC. Its protein is CASSETDSSSYEQYF. The gene calls are TRBV10-2 and TRBJ2-7; the D gene is possibly TRBD1 (6 bases). V was trimmed by 3 bases and J by 0 bases, leaving 12 bases between them. The germline V gene has CDR1 WSHSY and CDR2 SAAADI. The CDR3 length is 15 residues.

This chain joins TRBV28 and TRBJ1-1, with 8 bases fitting TRBD1. After removal of 4 bases from V and 6 bases from J, the junction contained 7 bases not matched to a gene. There are 14 residues in the CDR3. Germline V CDR1 and CDR2: MDHEN, SYDVKM. The CDR3: CASSSGQGGSEAFF. CDR3 in DNA: TGTGCCAGCAGTTCCGGACAGGGTGGTTCTGAAGCTTTCTTT.

The chain links TRBV2 to TRBJ2-5; 7 nucleotides line up with TRBD1. CDR1 and CDR2 from the germline V gene are SNHLY and FYNNEI. V was clipped by 5 bases and J by 5 bases; unmatched bases: 8. CDR3 length: 14 residues. The CDR3 sequence: CASSSNRDSETQYF. The DNA for the CDR3 is TGTGCCAGCAGTTCTAACAGGGACAGCGAGACCCAGTACTTC.

The chain combines TRBV7-3 with TRBJ1-2; a weak D match, TRBD1 (6 bases). V lost 2 bases to trimming and J lost 4 bases, with 8 bases between them. The CDR3 length is 13 residues. Per the germline V gene, CDR1 is SGHTA and CDR2 is FQGTGA. The CDR3 loop reads CASSLQQGYGYTF. DNA of the CDR3: TGTGCCAGCAGCTTACAACAGGGCTATGGCTACACCTTC.

The chain uses TRBV4-1 and TRBJ1-3; D perhaps matches TRBD1 (6 bases). The CDR3 sequence is 13 residues long. Germline CDR1 and CDR2: MGHRA and YSYEKL. Deletions cut 4 bases from V and 10 bases from J, with 14 bases between. CDR3 residues: CASSPKAGATIYF. The CDR3 DNA reads TGCGCCAGCAGCCCTAAAGCGGGGGCAACCATATATTTT.

The table lists this clone with a count of one. The V and J genes are TRBV11-2 and TRBJ2-7, with D possibly TRBD2 on 6 matching bases. Between the trimmed V and J ends, which lost 5 bases and 0 bases, there was a span of 17 bases. The CDR3 spans 16 residues. Germline-derived CDR1 and CDR2 are SGHAT and FQNNGV. Here the CDR3 DNA reads TGTGCCAGCAGCCCTGCTTGGGGGGTGGTCTCCTACGAGCAGTACTTC. Protein sequence: CASSPAWGVVSYEQYF.

The rearrangement joins TRBV27 to TRBJ2-7; D ambiguous. The CDR3 consists of 13 residues. V was shortened by 6 bases and J by 8 bases, with 17 bases between the two germline ends. The V gene's germline CDR1 is MNHEY and CDR2 SMNVEV (reference sequence). CDR3 region: CASSLPSSGQQYF. The CDR3 nucleotides read TGTGCCAGCAGCCTTCCCTCTTCGGGTCAGCAGTACTTC.

The chain links TRBV27 to TRBJ2-5, with D tentatively TRBD2 (7 bases). Trimming took off 7 bases at V and 5 bases at J, with 20 bases between the two ends. The CDR3 extends over 15 amino acids. Germline V gives CDR1 MNHEY, CDR2 SMNVEV (reference sequence). CDR3 bases: TGTGCCAGCACTAGTGGGGGGGCGCCTATGGAGACCCAGTACTTC. This translates into CASTSGGAPMETQYF.

The chain couples TRBV4-1 to TRBJ1-2, with 7 bases lining up with TRBD1. CDR1 and CDR2 from the germline V gene are MGHRA and YSYEKL. V was pared by 4 bases and J by 2 bases, with 7 bases of the junction left unmatched. The CDR3 is 15 residues long. The CDR3 DNA is TGCGCCAGCAGCCCCCAACAGGGGACCAACTATGGCTACACCTTC. This translates into CASSPQQGTNYGYTF.

The rearrangement uses TRBV27 and TRBJ1-2, with 8 bases matching TRBD1. The V and J ends lost 4 bases and 8 bases, in that order; junction bases with no gene match: 9. The CDR3 contains 14 residues. The germline V gene encodes CDR1 MNHEY and CDR2 SMNVEV (reference sequence). The CDR3 nucleotides are TGTGCCAGCAGTTATTTGAACAGGGGGGGCGGCTACACCTTC. Translated: CASSYLNRGGGYTF.